This T cell receptor beta chain emerged from a study of cytomegalovirus exposure and HLA in healthy donors. Overall study results and limits: Rarity held for most TCR sequences, but there were some public TCRs that occurred in many donors. Later on, an analysis tied roughly 17,000 TCR beta sequences to HLA alleles at 0.05 false discovery rate.

Concerning this clone itself: Its specificity is unknown.

V was shortened by 5 bases and J by 2 bases, with 6 bases between the two germline ends. The CDR3 is made up of 13 amino acids. Per germline, CDR1 SEHNR and CDR2 FQNEAQ (reference sequence). PCR primers comprised 60 Vbeta and 13 Jbeta primers. Measured with immunoSEQ multiplex PCR; TCRdb has only the in-frame clones, and not every one. The sample data list approximately 190,000 clones. This chain links TRBV7-9 with TRBJ1-4; D unresolved. The specimen was PBMCs. This TCR derives from a boy between 10 and 17 years old in good health and CMV-seronegative. This chain's CDR3 is CASSPQTNEKLFF. The CDR3 region has the DNA TGTGCCAGCAGCCCGCAGACTAATGAAAAACTGTTTTTT.